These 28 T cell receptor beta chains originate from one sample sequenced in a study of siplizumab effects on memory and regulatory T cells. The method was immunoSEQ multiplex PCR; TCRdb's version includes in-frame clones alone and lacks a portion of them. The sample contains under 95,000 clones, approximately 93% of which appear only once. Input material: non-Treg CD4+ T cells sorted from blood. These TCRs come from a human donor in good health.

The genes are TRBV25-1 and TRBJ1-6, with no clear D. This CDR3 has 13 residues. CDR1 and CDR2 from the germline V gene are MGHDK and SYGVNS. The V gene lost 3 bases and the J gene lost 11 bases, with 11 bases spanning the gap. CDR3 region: CASSDGSRTPLHF. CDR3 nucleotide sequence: TGTGCCAGCAGTGACGGGTCTCGTACACCCCTCCACTTT.

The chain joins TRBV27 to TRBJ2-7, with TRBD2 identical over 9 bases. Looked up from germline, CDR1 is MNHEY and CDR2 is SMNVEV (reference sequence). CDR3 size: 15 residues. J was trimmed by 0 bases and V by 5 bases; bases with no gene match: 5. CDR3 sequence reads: CASSAVAGASYEQYF. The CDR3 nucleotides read TGTGCCAGCAGTGCAGTAGCGGGGGCCTCCTACGAGCAGTACTTC.

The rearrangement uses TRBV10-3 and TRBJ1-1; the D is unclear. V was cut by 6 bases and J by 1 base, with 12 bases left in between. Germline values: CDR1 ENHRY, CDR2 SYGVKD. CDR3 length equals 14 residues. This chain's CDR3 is CAIREPVGNTEAFF. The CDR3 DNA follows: TGTGCCATCAGGGAACCTGTAGGGAACACTGAAGCTTTCTTT.

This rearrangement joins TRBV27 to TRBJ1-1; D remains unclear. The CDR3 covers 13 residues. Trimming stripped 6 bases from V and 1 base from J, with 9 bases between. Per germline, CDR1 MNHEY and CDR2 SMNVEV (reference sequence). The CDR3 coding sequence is TGTGCCAGCAGGCCGGCGGGGAACACTGAAGCTTTCTTT. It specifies CASRPAGNTEAFF.

The CDR3 DNA follows: TGTGCCAGCGGGGTAGATGAAAAACTGTTTTTT. The encoded protein is CASGVDEKLFF. The chain uses TRBV2 and TRBJ1-4; D call uncertain. The length of the CDR3 is 11 residues. Germline CDR1 and CDR2: SNHLY and FYNNEI. Trimming cost V 8 bases and J 6 bases, with 7 bases left between them. The variable domain in full, completed from reference TRBV2 and TRBJ1-4, reads EPEVTQTPSHQVTQMGQEVILRCVPISNHLYFYWYRQILGQKVEFLVSFYNNEISEKSEIFDDQFSVERPDGSNFTLKIRSTKLEDSAMYFCASGVDEKLFFGSGTQLSVL.

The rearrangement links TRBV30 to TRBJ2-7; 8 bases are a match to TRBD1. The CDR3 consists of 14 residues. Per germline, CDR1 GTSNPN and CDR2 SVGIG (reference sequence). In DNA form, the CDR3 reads TGTGCGTACGACAGGGGTCCAATGTTGGGAGAGCAGTACTTC. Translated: CAYDRGPMLGEQYF.

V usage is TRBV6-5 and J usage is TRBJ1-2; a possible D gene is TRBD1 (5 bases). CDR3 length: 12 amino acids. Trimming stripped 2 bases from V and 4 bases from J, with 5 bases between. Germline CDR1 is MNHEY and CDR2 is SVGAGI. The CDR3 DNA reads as TGTGCCAGCAGTTACGGGGGCTATGGCTACACCTTC. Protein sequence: CASSYGGYGYTF.

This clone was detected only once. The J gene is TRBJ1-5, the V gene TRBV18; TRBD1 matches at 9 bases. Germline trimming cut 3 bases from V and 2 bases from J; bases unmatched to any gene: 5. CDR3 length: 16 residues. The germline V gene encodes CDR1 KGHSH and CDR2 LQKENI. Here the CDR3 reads CASSPLGQGGNQPQHF. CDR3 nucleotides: TGTGCCAGCTCACCCCTGGGACAGGGTGGCAATCAGCCCCAGCATTTT.

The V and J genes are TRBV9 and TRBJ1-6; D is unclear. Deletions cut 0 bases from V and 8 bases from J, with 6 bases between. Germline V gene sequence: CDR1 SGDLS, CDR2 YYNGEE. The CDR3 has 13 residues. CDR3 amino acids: CASSVVKDSPLHF. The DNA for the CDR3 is TGTGCCAGCAGCGTAGTAAAGGATTCACCCCTCCACTTT. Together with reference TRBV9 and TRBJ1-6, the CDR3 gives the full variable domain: DSGVTQTPKHLITATGQRVTLRCSPRSGDLSVYWYQQSLDQGLQFLIQYYNGEERAKGNILERFSAQQFPDLHSELNLSSLELGDSALYFCASSVVKDSPLHFGNGTRLTVT.

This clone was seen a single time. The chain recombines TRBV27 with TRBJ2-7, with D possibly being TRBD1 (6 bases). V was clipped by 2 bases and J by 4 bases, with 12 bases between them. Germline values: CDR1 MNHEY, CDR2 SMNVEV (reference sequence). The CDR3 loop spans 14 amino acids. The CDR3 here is CASSLDGTHYEQYF. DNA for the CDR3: TGTGCCAGCAGTTTAGATGGGACACATTACGAGCAGTACTTC.

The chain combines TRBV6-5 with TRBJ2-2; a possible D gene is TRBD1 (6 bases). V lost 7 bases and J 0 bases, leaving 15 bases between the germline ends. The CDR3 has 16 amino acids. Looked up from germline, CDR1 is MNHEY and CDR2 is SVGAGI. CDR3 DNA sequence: TGTGCCAGCACTTATTCGGGACACTCGAACACCGGGGAGCTGTTTTTT. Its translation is CASTYSGHSNTGELFF.

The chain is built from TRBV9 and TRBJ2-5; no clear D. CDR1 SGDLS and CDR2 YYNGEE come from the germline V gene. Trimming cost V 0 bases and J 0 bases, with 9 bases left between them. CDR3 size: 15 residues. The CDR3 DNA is TGTGCCAGCAGCGTAGCTCCACACCACCAAGAGACCCAGTACTTC. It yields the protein CASSVAPHHQETQYF. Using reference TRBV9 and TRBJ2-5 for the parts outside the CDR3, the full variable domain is DSGVTQTPKHLITATGQRVTLRCSPRSGDLSVYWYQQSLDQGLQFLIQYYNGEERAKGNILERFSAQQFPDLHSELNLSSLELGDSALYFCASSVAPHHQETQYFGPGTRLLVL.

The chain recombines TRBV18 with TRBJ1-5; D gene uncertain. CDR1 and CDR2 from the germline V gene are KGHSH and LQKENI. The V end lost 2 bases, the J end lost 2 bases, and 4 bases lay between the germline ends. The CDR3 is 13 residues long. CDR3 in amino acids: CASSPDRNQPQHF. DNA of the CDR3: TGTGCCAGCTCACCAGACCGCAATCAGCCCCAGCATTTT.

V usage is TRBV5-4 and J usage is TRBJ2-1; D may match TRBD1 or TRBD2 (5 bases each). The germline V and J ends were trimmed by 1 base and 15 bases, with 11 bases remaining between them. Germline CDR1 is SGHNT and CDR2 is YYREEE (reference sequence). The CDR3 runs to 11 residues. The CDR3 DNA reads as TGTGCCAGCAGCTTGAGGGGAGCGCTGTTCTTC. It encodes CASSLRGALFF.

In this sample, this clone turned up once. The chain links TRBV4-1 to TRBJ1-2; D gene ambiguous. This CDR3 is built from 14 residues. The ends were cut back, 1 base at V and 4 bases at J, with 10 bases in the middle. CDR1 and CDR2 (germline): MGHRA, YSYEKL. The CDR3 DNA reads TGCGCCAGCAGCCAAGGTAGGATTGCCTATGGCTACACCTTC. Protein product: CASSQGRIAYGYTF.

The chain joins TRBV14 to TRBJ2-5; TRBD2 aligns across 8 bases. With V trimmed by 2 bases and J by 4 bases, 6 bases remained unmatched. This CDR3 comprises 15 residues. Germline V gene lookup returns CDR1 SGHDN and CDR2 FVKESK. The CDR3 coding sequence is TGTGCCAGCAGCCAATTCGGGACTAGGGGAGAGACCCAGTACTTC. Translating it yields CASSQFGTRGETQYF.

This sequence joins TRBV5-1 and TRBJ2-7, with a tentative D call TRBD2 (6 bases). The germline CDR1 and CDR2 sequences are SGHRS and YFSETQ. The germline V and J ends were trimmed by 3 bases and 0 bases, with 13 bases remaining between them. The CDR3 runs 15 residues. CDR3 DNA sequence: TGCGCCAGCAGCTCGGGGACTCTCGCCTCCTACGAGCAGTACTTC. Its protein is CASSSGTLASYEQYF.

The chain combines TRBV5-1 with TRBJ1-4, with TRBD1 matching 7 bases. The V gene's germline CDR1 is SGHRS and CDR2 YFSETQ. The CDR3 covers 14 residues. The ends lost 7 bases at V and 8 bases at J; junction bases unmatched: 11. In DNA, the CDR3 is TGCGCCAGCGCCAATGAGGGGGCCGAGGAAAAACTGTTTTTT. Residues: CASANEGAEEKLFF.

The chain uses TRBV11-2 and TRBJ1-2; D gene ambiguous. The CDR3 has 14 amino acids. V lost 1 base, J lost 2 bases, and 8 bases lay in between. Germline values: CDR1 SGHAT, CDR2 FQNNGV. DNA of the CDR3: TGTGCCAGCAGCTTAGCTGGCGGAAACTATGGCTACACCTTC. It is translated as CASSLAGGNYGYTF.

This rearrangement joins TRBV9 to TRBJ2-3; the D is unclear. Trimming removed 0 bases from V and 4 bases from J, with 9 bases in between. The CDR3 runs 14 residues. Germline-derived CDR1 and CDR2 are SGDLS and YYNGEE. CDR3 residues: CASSVGKFPDTQYF. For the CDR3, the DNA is TGTGCCAGCAGCGTAGGGAAGTTCCCAGATACGCAGTATTTT.

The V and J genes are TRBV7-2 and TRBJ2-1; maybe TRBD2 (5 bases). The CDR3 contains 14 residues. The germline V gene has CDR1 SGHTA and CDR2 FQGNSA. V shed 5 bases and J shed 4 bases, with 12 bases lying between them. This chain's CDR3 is CASSLYGVYNEQFF. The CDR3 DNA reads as TGTGCCAGCAGCCTATACGGGGTTTACAATGAGCAGTTCTTC.

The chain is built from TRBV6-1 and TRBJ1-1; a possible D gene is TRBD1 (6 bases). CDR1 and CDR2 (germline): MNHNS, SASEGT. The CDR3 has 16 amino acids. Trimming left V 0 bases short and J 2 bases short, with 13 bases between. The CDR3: CASSEAPGHVNTEAFF. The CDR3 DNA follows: TGTGCCAGCAGTGAAGCGCCGGGACACGTTAACACTGAAGCTTTCTTT.

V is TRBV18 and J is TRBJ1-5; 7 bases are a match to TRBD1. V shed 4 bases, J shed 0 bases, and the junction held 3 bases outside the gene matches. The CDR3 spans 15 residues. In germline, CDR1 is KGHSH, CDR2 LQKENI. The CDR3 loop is CASSLQGISNQPQHF. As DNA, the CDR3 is TGTGCCAGCTCACTACAGGGGATTAGCAATCAGCCCCAGCATTTT.

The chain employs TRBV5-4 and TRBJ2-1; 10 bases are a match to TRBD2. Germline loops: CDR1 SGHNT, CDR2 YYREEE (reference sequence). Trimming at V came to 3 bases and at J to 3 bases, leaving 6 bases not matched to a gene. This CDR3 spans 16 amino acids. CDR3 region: CASSSSGRGSYNEQFF. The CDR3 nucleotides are TGTGCCAGCAGCTCTAGCGGGAGAGGTAGCTACAATGAGCAGTTCTTC. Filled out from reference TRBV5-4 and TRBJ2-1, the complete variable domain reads ETGVTQSPTHLIKTRGQQVTLRCSSQSGHNTVSWYQQALGQGPQFIFQYYREEENGRGNFPPRFSGLQFPNYSSELNVNALELDDSALYLCASSSSGRGSYNEQFFGPGTRLTVL.

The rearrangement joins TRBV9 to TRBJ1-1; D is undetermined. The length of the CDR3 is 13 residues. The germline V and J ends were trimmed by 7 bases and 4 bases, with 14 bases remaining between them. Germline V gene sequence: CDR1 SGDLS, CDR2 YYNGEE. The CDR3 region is CASARRLATEAFF. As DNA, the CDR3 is TGTGCCAGCGCCCGGCGGTTGGCCACTGAAGCTTTCTTT.

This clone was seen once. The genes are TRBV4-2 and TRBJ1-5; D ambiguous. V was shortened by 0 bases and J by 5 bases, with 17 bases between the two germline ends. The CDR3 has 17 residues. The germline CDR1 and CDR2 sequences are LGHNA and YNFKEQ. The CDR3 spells CASSQDGNNLGYQPQHF. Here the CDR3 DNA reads TGTGCCAGCAGCCAAGACGGGAATAATTTGGGGTATCAGCCCCAGCATTTT.

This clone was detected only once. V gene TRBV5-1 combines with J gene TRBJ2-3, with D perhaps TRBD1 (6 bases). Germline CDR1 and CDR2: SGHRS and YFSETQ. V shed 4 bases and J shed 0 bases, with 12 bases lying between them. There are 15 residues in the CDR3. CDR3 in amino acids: CASSISGQSTDTQYF. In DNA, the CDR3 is TGCGCCAGCAGCATATCGGGACAAAGCACAGATACGCAGTATTTT. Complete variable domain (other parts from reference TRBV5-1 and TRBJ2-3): KAGVTQTPRYLIKTRGQQVTLSCSPISGHRSVSWYQQTPGQGLQFLFEYFSETQRNKGNFPGRFSGRQFSNSRSEMNVSTLELGDSALYLCASSISGQSTDTQYFGPGTRLTVL.

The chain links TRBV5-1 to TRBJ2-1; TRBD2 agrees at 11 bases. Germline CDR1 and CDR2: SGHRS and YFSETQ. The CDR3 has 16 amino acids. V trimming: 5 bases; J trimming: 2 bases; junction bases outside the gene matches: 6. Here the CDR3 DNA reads TGCGCCAGCAGACGCTCTAGCGGGGGGCCCTACAATGAGCAGTTCTTC. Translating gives CASRRSSGGPYNEQFF.